What follows are 32 T cell receptor beta chains derived from one specimen sequenced in a study of blood T cell repertoires in COVID-19. Sequencing used immunoSEQ multiplex PCR; TCRdb keeps in-frame clones, though not all of them. This sample has 250,000 to 400,000 clones, with about 89% found just once. Sequenced input: PBMCs or T cells enriched from blood (not recorded which). These receptors were taken from a woman in her 30s who had recovered from COVID-19.

The chain has TRBV5-1 and TRBJ2-3, with 11 bases lining up with TRBD1. V lost 6 bases and J lost 7; bases outside the gene matches: 10. The CDR3 is 15 amino acids. Germline lookup yields CDR1 SGHRS and CDR2 YFSETQ. CDR3 sequence (DNA): TGCGCCAGCACCCCCAGGGACAGGGGGAAGAATACGCAGTATTTT. Translated, it gives CASTPRDRGKNTQYF. The variable domain in full, with the rest retrieved from reference TRBV5-1 and TRBJ2-3, is KAGVTQTPRYLIKTRGQQVTLSCSPISGHRSVSWYQQTPGQGLQFLFEYFSETQRNKGNFPGRFSGRQFSNSRSEMNVSTLELGDSALYLCASTPRDRGKNTQYFGPGTRLTVL.

This chain uses TRBV28 with TRBJ2-1; 8 positions agree with TRBD1. The CDR3 consists of 12 residues. Looked up from germline, CDR1 is MDHEN and CDR2 is SYDVKM. Unmatched junction bases numbered 6, after V lost 3 bases and J lost 14 bases. The CDR3 loop is CASSFRETGEFF. Here the CDR3 DNA reads TGTGCCAGCAGTTTTAGAGAGACAGGGGAGTTCTTC.

V is TRBV5-1 and J is TRBJ2-3, with a weak D call TRBD1 (5 bases). The CDR3 spans 15 residues. Germline loops: CDR1 SGHRS, CDR2 YFSETQ. Trimming cost V 4 bases and J 5 bases, with 17 bases left between them. The CDR3: CASSRVGQGRDTQYF. The DNA for the CDR3 is TGCGCCAGCAGCCGCGTGGGCCAGGGAAGAGATACGCAGTATTTT.

This chain links TRBV6-5 with TRBJ1-3; 7 positions agree with TRBD1. The V gene end was trimmed by 2 bases and the J gene end by 6 bases; junction bases not matched to a gene: 4. This CDR3 spans 14 amino acids. CDR1 MNHEY and CDR2 SVGAGI come from the germline V gene. The DNA for the CDR3 is TGTGCCAGCAGTTACCGACAGGGACTAAACACCATATATTTT. Its protein product is CASSYRQGLNTIYF.

CDR3 DNA: TGTGCCAGCAGTGGGAACAGGGGGATGCATGAGCAGTTCTTC. Its protein is CASSGNRGMHEQFF. This chain joins TRBV6-4 and TRBJ2-1; 8 nucleotides align to TRBD1. Per germline, CDR1 MRHNA and CDR2 SNTAGT. The length of the CDR3 is 14 residues. J gave up 8 bases and V 4 bases, and 7 bases lay outside the gene matches.

The rearrangement links TRBV11-3 to TRBJ2-7; TRBD1 agrees at 8 bases. V trimming: 5 bases; J trimming: 7 bases; junction bases outside the gene matches: 7. The length of the CDR3 is 13 residues. CDR1 and CDR2 (germline): SGHNT, YENEEA. The CDR3 is CASSLYRGREQYF. Here the CDR3 DNA reads TGTGCCAGCAGCCTCTACAGGGGGAGGGAGCAGTACTTC.

This sequence joins TRBV30 and TRBJ2-7; 7 bases align to TRBD2. V trimming: 6 bases; J trimming: 3 bases; junction bases outside the gene matches: 8. The V gene's germline CDR1 is GTSNPN and CDR2 SVGIG (reference sequence). The CDR3 runs 13 residues. The CDR3 sequence: CACLKGGVYEQYF. CDR3 nucleotides: TGTGCCTGCCTAAAGGGAGGGGTCTACGAGCAGTACTTC.

The chain is built from TRBV7-9 and TRBJ1-1, with D uncertain. This CDR3 spans 15 amino acids. The germline V and J ends were trimmed by 3 bases and 0 bases, with 11 bases remaining between them. Germline CDR1 reads SEHNR; CDR2 reads FQNEAQ (reference sequence). CDR3 coding DNA: TGTGCCAGCAGCTTCAGCGGACGGGTGAACACTGAAGCTTTCTTT. Translating it yields CASSFSGRVNTEAFF.

V usage is TRBV7-8 and J usage is TRBJ1-6; D remains ambiguous. The V gene lost 3 bases and the J gene lost 7 bases, with 16 bases spanning the gap. Germline-derived CDR1 and CDR2 are SGHVS and FQNEAQ. The CDR3 loop spans 16 amino acids. CDR3 DNA: TGTGCCAGCAGCTTTAATGCGGGCTGGCAAAATTCACCCCTCCACTTT. This encodes CASSFNAGWQNSPLHF.

The chain combines TRBV12-2 with TRBJ2-4; TRBD1 is taken as the D call from the table, unchecked against the DNA. TRBV12-2 counts as a pseudogene. The CDR3 length is 13 residues. The CDR3, as DNA: TGTGCAAGTCGCTTAGGAGGGGGAAACATTCAGTACTTC. It is translated as CASRLGGGNIQYF.

This rearrangement joins TRBV18 to TRBJ2-3; 9 positions match TRBD1. The V gene end was trimmed by 4 bases and the J gene end by 4 bases; junction bases not matched to a gene: 9. There are 16 residues in the CDR3. CDR1 and CDR2 from the germline V gene are KGHSH and LQKENI. The CDR3 sequence is CASSLRQGEWPDTQYF. DNA for the CDR3: TGTGCCAGCTCACTCCGACAGGGGGAATGGCCAGATACGCAGTATTTT.

This chain connects TRBV7-6 to TRBJ2-5; 7 bases are a match to TRBD1. The CDR3 loop spans 14 amino acids. Germline CDR1 reads SGHVS; CDR2 reads FNYEAQ. The ends lost 2 bases at V and 4 bases at J; junction bases unmatched: 4. CDR3 residues: CASSLYRQGETQYF. The CDR3 DNA follows: TGTGCCAGCAGCTTATATCGACAGGGAGAGACCCAGTACTTC.

The chain couples TRBV11-2 to TRBJ1-2; tentative D call: TRBD1 (5 bases). CDR1 is SGHAT and CDR2 is FQNNGV in the germline V gene. This CDR3 has 14 amino acids. The ends were cut back, 7 bases at V and 7 bases at J, with 19 bases in the middle. CDR3 sequence reads: CASTRVGSTVGYTF. The CDR3 bases are TGTGCCAGCACCAGGGTAGGCTCAACGGTTGGCTACACCTTC.

The rearrangement links TRBV20-1 to TRBJ1-1, with 8 bases that match TRBD1. The CDR3 has 13 amino acids. V was pared by 3 bases and J by 1 base, with 1 base of the junction left unmatched. Germline CDR1 is DFQATT and CDR2 is SNEGSKA (reference sequence). The CDR3 is CSASGQGNTEAFF. CDR3 nucleotide sequence: TGCAGTGCTAGTGGACAGGGGAACACTGAAGCTTTCTTT.

V gene TRBV27 combines with J gene TRBJ2-1, with TRBD2 identical over 8 bases. CDR1 is MNHEY, CDR2 SMNVEV, per germline (reference sequence). This CDR3 is built from 15 residues. The V and J ends lost 7 bases and 9 bases, in that order; junction bases with no gene match: 14. CDR3 loop: CASNYRAGGTIEQFF. CDR3 nucleotides: TGTGCCAGCAACTACAGGGCGGGGGGTACAATTGAGCAGTTCTTC.

This rearrangement joins TRBV5-5 to TRBJ2-2; the D gene is possibly TRBD1 (5 bases). The CDR3 length is 14 residues. Trimming took off 3 bases at V and 6 bases at J, with 12 bases between the two ends. From germline, CDR1 is SGHKS and CDR2 YYEKEE (reference sequence). CDR3 nucleotide sequence: TGTGCCAGCAGCTCTCGTAGGGGTGCCGGGGAGCTGTTTTTT. Translating it yields CASSSRRGAGELFF.

In this sample, this clone turned up once. This chain uses TRBV9 with TRBJ1-2, with D possibly being TRBD1 (5 bases). V lost 0 bases and J 1 base, leaving 7 bases between the germline ends. The CDR3 is 14 residues long. Looked up from germline, CDR1 is SGDLS and CDR2 is YYNGEE. In DNA, the CDR3 is TGTGCCAGCAGCGTAGGACAGAGTAACTATGGCTACACCTTC. Amino acid sequence: CASSVGQSNYGYTF.

This rearrangement joins TRBV10-3 to TRBJ2-1; TRBD1 aligns across 8 bases. Trimming at V came to 6 bases and at J to 9 bases, leaving 7 bases not matched to a gene. Germline values: CDR1 ENHRY, CDR2 SYGVKD. The CDR3 covers 13 residues. The CDR3 protein is CAISLDRDGEQFF. The CDR3 DNA follows: TGTGCCATCAGCTTGGACAGGGACGGTGAGCAGTTCTTC.

This clone has a single count. V is TRBV7-2 and J is TRBJ2-2, with 13 bases identical to TRBD2. CDR1 is SGHTA and CDR2 is FQGNSA in the germline V gene. The J segment lost 6 bases and the V segment lost 8 bases, leaving 18 bases of the junction unmatched. This CDR3 has 19 amino acids. CDR3: CASHPVATSGGFLAGELFF. Here the CDR3 DNA reads TGTGCCAGCCACCCCGTGGCGACTAGCGGGGGGTTTTTAGCCGGGGAGCTGTTTTTT.

The chain has TRBV5-8 and TRBJ1-2, with a tentative D call TRBD1 (5 bases). Germline CDR1 reads SGHTS; CDR2 reads YDEGEE. The CDR3 sequence is 16 residues long. With 5 bases removed from V and 8 bases from J, the gap between germline ends came to 25 bases. In nucleotides, the CDR3 is TGTGCCAGCAGGTTGAGACCCGGGACGCCCGGGAGGGGCTACACCTTC. Encoded protein: CASRLRPGTPGRGYTF.

J is TRBJ2-5 and V is TRBV15, with 8 bases identical to TRBD1. V dropped 3 bases and J dropped 4; count of bases not matched to a gene: 4. The CDR3 covers 14 residues. Looked up from germline, CDR1 is LNHNV and CDR2 is YYDKDF (reference sequence). Here the CDR3 DNA reads TGTGCCACCAGCAGGAGGACAGGGCGAGAGACCCAGTACTTC. Its protein product is CATSRRTGRETQYF.

The genes are TRBV7-9 and TRBJ1-2; no reliable D call. Trimming took off 6 bases at V and 5 bases at J, with 10 bases between the two ends. This CDR3 has 12 amino acids. CDR1 and CDR2 from the germline V gene are SEHNR and FQNEAQ (reference sequence). CDR3 nucleotide sequence: TGTGCCAGCAGACCTACAGAGTATGGCTACACCTTC. It codes for CASRPTEYGYTF.

With regard to this clone: A junction end diverges from the germline sequence, so it may reflect a read error. Within the sample, other DNA sequences also encode this same CDR3. The V and J genes are TRBV5-4 and TRBJ1-2; 8 bases are a match to TRBD1. CDR1 and CDR2 (germline): SGHNT, YYREEE (reference sequence). The CDR3 length is 14 residues. The DNA of the CDR3 is TGTGCCAGCAGCTTTGGAGGGGGACAGGATGGCTATACCTTC. Protein product: CASSFGGGQDGYTF.

V is TRBV7-8 and J is TRBJ2-1; 9 nucleotides align to TRBD1. CDR1 and CDR2 (germline): SGHVS, FQNEAQ. This CDR3 is built from 19 residues. After removal of 3 bases from V and 4 bases from J, the junction contained 16 bases not matched to a gene. The CDR3 nucleotides read TGTGCCAGCAGCTTGCCCTCCTATGAAATGGGACAGGGATACAATGAGCAGTTCTTC. Its protein product is CASSLPSYEMGQGYNEQFF. The entire variable domain, with the rest obtained from reference TRBV7-8 and TRBJ2-1, is as follows: GAGVSQSPRYKVAKRGQDVALRCDPISGHVSLFWYQQALGQGPEFLTYFQNEAQLDKSGLPSDRFFAERPEGSVSTLKIQRTQQEDSAVYLCASSLPSYEMGQGYNEQFFGPGTRLTVL.

This clone was detected a few times. V gene TRBV6-5 combines with J gene TRBJ1-4, with TRBD1 identical over 9 bases. In germline, CDR1 is MNHEY, CDR2 SVGAGI. J lost 8 bases, V lost 5 bases, and 3 bases had no gene match. This CDR3 has 13 residues. The DNA of the CDR3 is TGTGCCAGCAGTACAGGGGGCAGGGAAAAACTGTTTTTT. This codes for CASSTGGREKLFF.

This clone showed up just once. A junction end diverges from the germline sequence, so it may reflect a read error. V usage is TRBV13 and J usage is TRBJ1-4; weak D call: TRBD1 (6 bases). The CDR3 totals 15 residues. Germline V gene sequence: CDR1 PRHDT, CDR2 FYEKMQ (reference sequence). CDR3 protein: CTSSVTQGTNEKLFF. CDR3 sequence (DNA): TGTACCAGCAGCGTGACACAGGGAACTAATGAAAAACTGTTTTTT.

The rearrangement joins TRBV7-9 to TRBJ1-1; D is unresolved. This CDR3 has 15 residues. Germline values: CDR1 SEHNR, CDR2 FQNEAQ (reference sequence). Trimming took 5 bases from V and 2 from J, leaving 15 bases between them. In DNA, the CDR3 is TGTGCCAGCAGCCCCTTTGGGCGGGGAAACACTGAAGCTTTCTTT. Translation: CASSPFGRGNTEAFF.

J is TRBJ1-6 and V is TRBV7-9; 11 positions agree with TRBD1. Germline V gene lookup returns CDR1 SEHNR and CDR2 FQNEAQ (reference sequence). The length of the CDR3 is 16 residues. V gave up 3 bases and J gave up 7 bases; unmatched junction bases: 5. The CDR3 sequence: CASSFSGTGGNSPLHF. The CDR3 DNA sequence: TGTGCCAGCAGCTTCTCCGGGACAGGGGGGAATTCACCCCTCCACTTT.

The V and J genes are TRBV5-1 and TRBJ2-3, with TRBD1 identical over 7 bases. The CDR3 loop spans 15 amino acids. Germline V gene lookup returns CDR1 SGHRS and CDR2 YFSETQ. After removal of 5 bases from V and 2 bases from J, the junction contained 8 bases not matched to a gene. The CDR3 loop is CASSETGYATDTQYF. CDR3 nucleotides: TGCGCCAGCAGTGAGACAGGGTACGCCACAGATACGCAGTATTTT.

This clone was observed at least ten times. The chain uses TRBV5-6 and TRBJ2-3, with D unresolved. Germline V gives CDR1 SGHDT, CDR2 YYEEEE. Trimming left V 2 bases short and J 0 bases short, with 7 bases between. The CDR3 contains 14 residues. The CDR3 loop reads CASSFGASTDTQYF. The DNA of the CDR3 is TGTGCCAGCAGCTTTGGAGCCAGCACAGATACGCAGTATTTT.

The genes are TRBV19 and TRBJ1-2; TRBD1 agrees at 7 bases. The CDR3 covers 14 residues. V lost 6 bases to trimming and J lost 4 bases; unmatched junction nucleotides: 8. Germline assignment: CDR1 LNHDA and CDR2 SQIVND (reference sequence). The CDR3 DNA reads TGTGCCAGTAGCCCGGCAGGGGGTTTCTATGGCTACACCTTC. Amino acids: CASSPAGGFYGYTF.

The chain combines TRBV12-3 or TRBV12-4 with TRBJ1-2; TRBD1 matches 8 bases. The CDR3 consists of 13 residues. J lost 8 bases, V lost 6 bases, and 8 bases had no gene match. This CDR3 reads CASSSTGEVGYTF. The DNA for the CDR3 is TGTGCCAGCAGCTCGACAGGGGAGGTGGGCTACACCTTC.